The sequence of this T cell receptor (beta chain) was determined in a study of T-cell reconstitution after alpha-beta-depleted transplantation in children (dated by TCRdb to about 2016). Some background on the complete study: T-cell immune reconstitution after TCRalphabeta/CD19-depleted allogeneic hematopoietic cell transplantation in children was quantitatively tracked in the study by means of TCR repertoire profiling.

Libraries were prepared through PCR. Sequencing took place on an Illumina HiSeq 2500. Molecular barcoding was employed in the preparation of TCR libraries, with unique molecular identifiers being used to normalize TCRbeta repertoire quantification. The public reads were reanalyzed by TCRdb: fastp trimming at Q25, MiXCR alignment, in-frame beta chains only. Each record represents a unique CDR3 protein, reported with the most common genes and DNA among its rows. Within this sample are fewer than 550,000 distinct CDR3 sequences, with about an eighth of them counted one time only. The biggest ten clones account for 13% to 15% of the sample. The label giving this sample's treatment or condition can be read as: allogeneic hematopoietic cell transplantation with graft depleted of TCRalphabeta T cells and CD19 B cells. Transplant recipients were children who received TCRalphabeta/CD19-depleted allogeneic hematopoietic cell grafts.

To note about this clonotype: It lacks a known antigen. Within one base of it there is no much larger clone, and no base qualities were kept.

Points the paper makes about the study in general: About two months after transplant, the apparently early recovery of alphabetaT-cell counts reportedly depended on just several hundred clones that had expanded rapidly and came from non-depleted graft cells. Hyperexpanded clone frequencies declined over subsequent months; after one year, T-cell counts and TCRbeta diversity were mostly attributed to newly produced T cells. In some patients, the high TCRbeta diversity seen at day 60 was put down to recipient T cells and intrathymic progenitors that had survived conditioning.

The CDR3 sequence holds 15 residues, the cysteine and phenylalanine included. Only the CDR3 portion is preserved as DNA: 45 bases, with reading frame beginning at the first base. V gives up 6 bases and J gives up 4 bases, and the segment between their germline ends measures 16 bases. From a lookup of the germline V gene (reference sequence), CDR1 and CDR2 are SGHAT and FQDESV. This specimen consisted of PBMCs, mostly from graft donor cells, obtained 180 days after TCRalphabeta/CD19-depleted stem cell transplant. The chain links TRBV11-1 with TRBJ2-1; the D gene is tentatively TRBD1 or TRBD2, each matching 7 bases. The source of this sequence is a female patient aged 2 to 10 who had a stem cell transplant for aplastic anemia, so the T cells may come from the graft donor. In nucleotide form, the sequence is TGTGCCAGCAGTTCAGCGGGACAGACATACAATGAGCAGTTCTTC. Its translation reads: CASSSAGQTYNEQFF.